This T cell receptor beta chain was sequenced for a study of shared clonotypes between healthy human individuals. Sequencing used immunoSEQ multiplex PCR; TCRdb keeps in-frame clones, though not all of them. The repertoire holds over 2 million clones, with roughly 94% as singletons. CD45RO-negative cells were positively selected for CCR7, leaving out terminally differentiated effector memory CD45RA+ cells. The sequenced sample was naive CD8+ T cells sorted from blood. The receptor comes from a man between 18 and 29 years old in good health.

The CDR3 DNA follows: TGTGCCAGCAGCTCAGGGACAGGGTTTAATGAAAAACTGTTTTTT. As protein: CASSSGTGFNEKLFF. The V and J genes are TRBV5-6 and TRBJ1-4; 9 bases align to TRBD1. Germline CDR1 and CDR2: SGHDT and YYEEEE. The CDR3 is made up of 15 amino acids. The ends lost 3 bases at V and 4 bases at J; junction bases unmatched: 4.